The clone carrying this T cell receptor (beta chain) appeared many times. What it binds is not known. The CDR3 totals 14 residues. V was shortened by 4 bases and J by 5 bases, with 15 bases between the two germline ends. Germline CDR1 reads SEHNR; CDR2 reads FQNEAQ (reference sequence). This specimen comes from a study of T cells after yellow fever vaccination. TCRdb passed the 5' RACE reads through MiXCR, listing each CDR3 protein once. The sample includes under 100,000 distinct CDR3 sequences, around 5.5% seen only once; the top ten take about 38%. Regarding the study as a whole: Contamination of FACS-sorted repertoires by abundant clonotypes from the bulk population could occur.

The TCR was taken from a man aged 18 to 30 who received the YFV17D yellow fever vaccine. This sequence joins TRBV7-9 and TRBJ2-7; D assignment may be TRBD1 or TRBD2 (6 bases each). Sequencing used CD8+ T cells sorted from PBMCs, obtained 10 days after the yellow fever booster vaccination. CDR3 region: CASSSRGDPDEQYF. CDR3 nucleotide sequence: TGTGCCAGCAGCTCAAGGGGGGACCCTGACGAGCAGTACTTC.